This T cell receptor (beta chain) was profiled in a study of breast tumors, draining lymph nodes, adjacent tissues. Study conclusions and caveats: Tumor T cell lymph node origin was a supported hypothesis, not proven. Compared with lymph nodes, tumors were less diverse; compared with nontumor tissue, more. Tumor and nontumor repertoires were significantly more similar in luminal-like than in basal-like breast cancer. The data were judged consistent with most tumor T cells coming from lymph node and expanding in tumor.

The lymph nodes were axillary draining lymph nodes from breast cancer patients. This clonotype has a count of ten or more. Its specificity is not known. V was shortened by 7 bases and J by 0 bases, with 10 bases between the two germline ends. The CDR3 runs to 15 residues. Germline lookup yields CDR1 MNHNY and CDR2 SVGAGI (reference sequence). TCRdb used MiXCR to reprocess the multiplex PCR reads, holding one entry per CDR3 protein. There are 150,000 to 250,000 distinct CDR3 sequences in the sample; about 32% occur only once, and approximately 4.5% lies in the top ten. Sequencing input: axillary lymph node tissue. This clonotype was sampled from a female donor with breast cancer. Some clones in this sample may be carry-over from other donors' samples. V gene TRBV6-6 combines with J gene TRBJ2-6; D gene unclear. The DNA of the CDR3 is TGTGCCAGCACCTCCAGGACCTCTGGGGCCAACGTCCTGACTTTC. This sequence encodes CASTSRTSGANVLTF.